This T cell receptor (beta chain) was documented in a study of cytotoxic CD8 clonotypes in ibrutinib-treated CLL. Study-wide background: Among responders, roughly 25 were partial and 2 complete; after median approximately 70 months, approximately 15 stayed remitted and approximately 12 progressed.

This clone is a singleton in its sample. Its specificity is unknown. Study conclusions and caveats: At progression, clonality fell back toward baseline after rising at ibrutinib response.

Depths of 1 in 200,000 to 1 in 1 million T cells were the sequencing target. Sequenced by immunoSEQ multiplex PCR; TCRdb stores in-frame clones only, minus some. Of more than 60,000 clones listed, less than 85% were seen once; the top ten hold less than 45%. Trimming took off 4 bases at V and 4 bases at J, with 17 bases between the two ends. The CDR3 consists of 15 residues. Per the germline V gene, CDR1 is SGHAT and CDR2 is FQNNGV. This chain links TRBV11-2 with TRBJ2-7, with a tentative D call TRBD1 (5 bases). The sample consisted of PBMCs, taken after 24 months of ibrutinib treatment. This TCR derives from a human donor with chronic lymphocytic leukemia. CDR3 loop: CASSSLRTHWYEQYF. DNA for the CDR3: TGTGCCAGCAGCTCCCTCAGGACACACTGGTACGAGCAGTACTTC.